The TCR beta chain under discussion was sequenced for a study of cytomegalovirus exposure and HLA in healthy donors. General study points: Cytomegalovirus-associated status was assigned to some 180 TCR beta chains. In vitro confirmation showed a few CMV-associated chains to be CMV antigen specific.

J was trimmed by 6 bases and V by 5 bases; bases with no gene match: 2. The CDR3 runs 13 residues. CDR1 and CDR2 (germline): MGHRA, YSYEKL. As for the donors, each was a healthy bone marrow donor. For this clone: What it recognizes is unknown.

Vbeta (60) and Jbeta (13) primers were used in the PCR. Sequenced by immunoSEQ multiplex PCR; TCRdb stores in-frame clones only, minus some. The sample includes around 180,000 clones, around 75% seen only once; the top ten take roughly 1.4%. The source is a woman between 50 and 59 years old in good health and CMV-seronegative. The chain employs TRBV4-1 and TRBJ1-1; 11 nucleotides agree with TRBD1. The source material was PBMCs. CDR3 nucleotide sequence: TGCGCCAGCAGCAAGGGACAGGGGGCTGAAGCTTTCTTT. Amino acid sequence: CASSKGQGAEAFF.